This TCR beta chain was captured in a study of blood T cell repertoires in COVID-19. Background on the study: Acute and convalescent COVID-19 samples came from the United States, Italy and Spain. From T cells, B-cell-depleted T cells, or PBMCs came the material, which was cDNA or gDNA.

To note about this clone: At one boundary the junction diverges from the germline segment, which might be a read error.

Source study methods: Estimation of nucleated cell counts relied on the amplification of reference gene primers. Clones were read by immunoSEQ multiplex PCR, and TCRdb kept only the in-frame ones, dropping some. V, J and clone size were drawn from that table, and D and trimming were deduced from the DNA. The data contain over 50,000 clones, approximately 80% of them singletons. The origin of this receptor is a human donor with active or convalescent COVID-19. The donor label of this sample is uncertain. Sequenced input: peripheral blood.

The CDR3 reads CARISGRGGCF. CDR3 nucleotides: TGTGCCAGAATTAGCGGGAGGGGTGGTTGCTTC. The V and J genes are TRBV30 and TRBJ2-7, with 11 bases identical to TRBD2. The CDR3 totals 11 residues. CDR1 is GTSNPN, CDR2 SVGIG, per germline (reference sequence).